This T cell receptor beta chain was found in a study of OX40 agonist ivuxolimab in advanced cancers. About the study: Among those treated, three patients had partial responses, one with hepatocellular carcinoma and two with cutaneous melanoma.

With baseline, cycle 4 day 1, and cycle 7 day 1 as timepoints, blood was sampled. V was pared by 1 base and J by 4 bases, with 17 bases between. CDR3 length equals 18 residues. Germline-derived CDR1 and CDR2 are SGHTA and FQGNSA. TCRdb's table, derived via immunoSEQ multiplex PCR, lists solely in-frame clones and lacks some. The sample comprises about 72,000 clones, around nine tenths of which are singletons, and about 5.5% rests with the top ten. The V gene is TRBV7-2, the J gene TRBJ2-6; TRBD2 is a possible D gene (5 bases). This receptor was taken from an adult with an advanced solid tumor such as melanoma, head and neck, liver or kidney cancer. The material sequenced was CD4+ or CD8+ T cells sorted from blood, taken in a trial of the OX40 agonist ivuxolimab. DNA of the CDR3: TGTGCCAGCAGCTTAGGAGAGGGCCCCCTAGGGGGGGCCAACGTCCTGACTTTC. It translates to CASSLGEGPLGGANVLTF.